This TCR beta chain emerged from a study of technical replicates of blood from several donors. This table comes from immunoSEQ multiplex PCR, and its TCRdb copy is limited to in-frame clones, with some not included. The sample yields over 50,000 clones, roughly 92% seen once. The sample taken for sequencing was T cells isolated from PBMCs. This clonotype was sampled from a human donor in good health.

This CDR3 is CASRISEGTQYF. CDR3 in DNA: TGTGCCAGCAGAATTTCGGAGGGGACGCAGTATTTT. The chain links TRBV11-3 to TRBJ2-3, with a possible D match to TRBD2 (6 bases). V dropped 6 bases and J dropped 9 bases, with 13 bases sitting between them. Germline assignment: CDR1 SGHNT and CDR2 YENEEA. The CDR3 has 12 residues.